The rows below give T cell receptor beta chains drawn from one sample of a study of CD8+CD57+ T cells in acquired aplastic anemia. In TCRdb, the reads were re-called with MiXCR into one record per CDR3 protein. The data hold under 200,000 distinct CDR3 sequences, with approximately 60% observed a single time. The sample was sorted CD4+, CD8+, or CD8+CD57+ T cells (not recorded which) from PBMCs. The source of these receptors is a human donor in good health. Both conserved end residues are part of each CDR3. A D gene is named only where the DNA matches it firmly. Clone sizes are given selectively: once, few, many, or a class where the clone is expanded.

D	V	J	size	DNA	CDR3
.	TRBV4-1	TRBJ2-2	many	TGCGCCAGCAGCCAAGATTGGTCGAACACCGGGGAGCTGTTTTTT	CASSQDWSNTGELFF
TRBD2	TRBV7-6	TRBJ2-3	.	TGTGCCAGCAGCTTAAGGACTAGCGGGGGGGATACGCAGTATTTT	CASSLRTSGGDTQYF
TRBD2	TRBV7-6	TRBJ2-5	few	TGTGCCAGCAGCTCACTAGCGGGGGGGCCAGAGACCCAGTACTTC	CASSSLAGGPETQYF
TRBD1	TRBV7-6	TRBJ2-7	few	TGTGCCAGCAGTGTCCGGGACAGGGACGAGCAGTACTTC	CASSVRDRDEQYF
TRBD1	TRBV20-1	TRBJ1-2	.	TGCAGTGCTAGAGATCCCGGCGGACAGGGGGCCAACCATGGCTACACCTTC	CSARDPGGQGANHGYTF
TRBD2	TRBV6-5	TRBJ2-3	.	TGTGCCATCCGGGGTAGCGGGAGGTCAGATACGCAGTATTTT	CAIRGSGRSDTQYF
.	TRBV11-1	TRBJ2-5	.	TGTGCCAGATACCGGAGGGGGAGACGGCAAGAGACCCAGTACTTC	CARYRRGRRQETQYF
TRBD1	TRBV9	TRBJ1-2	.	TGTGCCAGCAGCGTGTGGACAGGGAGAATTGGCTACACCTTC	CASSVWTGRIGYTF
.	TRBV2	TRBJ1-2	.	TGTGCCAGCAGGGGACGGAACTATGGCTACACCTTC	CASRGRNYGYTF
TRBD2	TRBV5-8	TRBJ2-7	many	TGTGCCAGCAGCGTCGGACTAGCGGGGCACTCCTACGAGCAGTACTTC	CASSVGLAGHSYEQYF
TRBD2	TRBV5-6	TRBJ2-5	.	TGTGCCAGCAGCTTCGGGGGGAGCCAAGAGACCCAGTACTTC	CASSFGGSQETQYF
TRBD2	TRBV3-1	TRBJ2-1	.	TGTGCCAGCAGCCAAGCCCTTAGCGGGAGGCCCTACAATGAGCAGTTCTTC	CASSQALSGRPYNEQFF
.	TRBV15	TRBJ2-7	.	TGTGCCACCAGCAGAGATGCGAGGGCCTACGAGCAGTACTTC	CATSRDARAYEQYF
.	TRBV7-9	TRBJ2-7	many	TGTGCCAGCAGCGCACCGCGGCGGGCAGGGAGGGGGTCCTACGAGCAGTACTTC	CASSAPRRAGRGSYEQYF
.	TRBV29-1	TRBJ1-1	.	TGCAGCGTTGACAGGGCCGTCGGCACTGAAGCTTTCTTT	CSVDRAVGTEAFF
.	TRBV6-5	TRBJ2-7	many	TGTGCCAGCAGTCCATCCGGGGCCTCCTACGAGCAGTACTTC	CASSPSGASYEQYF
.	TRBV10-3	TRBJ2-3	.	TGTGCCATCAAGGAAGGGGGGGAGGGTAATACGCAGTATTTT	CAIKEGGEGNTQYF
TRBD2	TRBV15	TRBJ2-2	.	TGTGCCACCCACCCGGGACTAGCGGGAGGGCCTACCGGGGAGCTGTTTTTT	CATHPGLAGGPTGELFF
TRBD1	TRBV7-2	TRBJ1-4	.	TGTGCCAGCAGCACACAGGGGGGACGATGGGAAAAACTGTTTTTT	CASSTQGGRWEKLFF
.	TRBV11-2	TRBJ2-7	.	TGTGCCAGCAGCACTAGTCGGACCGCCTACGAGCAGTACTTC	CASSTSRTAYEQYF
.	TRBV7-2	TRBJ2-5	few	TGTGCCAGCAGCTTAATGCCTCAAGAGACCCAGTACTTC	CASSLMPQETQYF
TRBD1	TRBV7-6	TRBJ2-7	.	TGTGCCAGCAGCACCCAGTCCCCCGACAGGGAAGAGCAGTACTTC	CASSTQSPDREEQYF